This is a list of T cell receptor beta chains from one sample in a study of T cells in Graves' hyperthyroidism and ophthalmopathy. In TCRdb, the multiplex PCR reads were re-called with MiXCR into one record per CDR3 protein. The sample has about 690,000 distinct CDR3 sequences, roughly 17% seen once; the top ten hold about a sixth. The sample consisted of blood. These receptors were taken from a man aged 45-65 years with Graves' hyperthyroidism. CDR3s include the opening cysteine and the closing phenylalanine or tryptophan. Fields, in order: CDR3 protein, J gene, CDR3 length, V gene, D gene. The D gene is left open where the match is weak.

CASSSLHRDPGGRSGGELFF | TRBJ2-2 | 20 | TRBV7-9 | -
CAIAAGRTATGELFF | TRBJ2-2 | 15 | TRBV10-3 | -
CASSSWDGKNYGYTF | TRBJ1-2 | 15 | TRBV19 | -
CASSELGYWTEAFF | TRBJ1-1 | 14 | TRBV6-1 | -
CASSEGATREQYF | TRBJ2-7 | 13 | TRBV6-2/TRBV6-3 | -
CASSQQGSGTEAFF | TRBJ1-1 | 14 | TRBV12-3/TRBV12-4 | TRBD1
CSALRSGGSYNEQFF | TRBJ2-1 | 15 | TRBV20-1 | -
CASSPGQYQPQHF | TRBJ1-5 | 13 | TRBV2 | TRBD1
CASSRDSGSNQPQHF | TRBJ1-5 | 15 | TRBV27 | -
CASSEGLTEAFF | TRBJ1-1 | 12 | TRBV2 | -
CASSLDLGLERTQYF | TRBJ2-5 | 15 | TRBV11-2 | TRBD2
CSASSLGRATYEQYF | TRBJ2-7 | 15 | TRBV20-1 | TRBD2
CASSRSGTGNIYGYTF | TRBJ1-2 | 16 | TRBV3-1 | TRBD1
CSVSSGFGTEAFF | TRBJ1-1 | 13 | TRBV29-1 | -
CASSSIYVDRGQETQYF | TRBJ2-5 | 17 | TRBV6-1 | TRBD1
CASSQPDGYEQYF | TRBJ2-7 | 13 | TRBV3-1 | -
CASSSFSGRGYEQYF | TRBJ2-7 | 15 | TRBV6-1 | TRBD2
CASSLELASGSSYNEQFF | TRBJ2-1 | 18 | TRBV11-2 | TRBD2
CSATLAGAATDTQYF | TRBJ2-3 | 15 | TRBV20-1 | TRBD2
CASGEGRSNQPQHF | TRBJ1-5 | 14 | TRBV19 | -
CASSLDGGGDTQYF | TRBJ2-3 | 14 | TRBV11-3 | -